One sample yielded the 19 T cell receptor beta chains listed below, sequenced in a study of blood T cell repertoires in COVID-19 (dated by TCRdb to 2018 to 2021). The library was built by means of the immunoSEQ multiplex PCR assay. Drawn from immuneACCESS, this table holds only the in-frame rearrangements with V and J called that TCRdb kept. Clones are partly lost; checked studies trace under half to an unresolved V gene and leave the rest unexplained. The table for this sample lists 65,000 to 95,000 clones; approximately 88% of them were counted only once. Roughly 6.6% of the sample is in the top ten clones. Source material: peripheral blood. The receptor set was obtained from a man in his 70s with acute or convalescent COVID-19.

This clone has just a few counts. The rearrangement joins TRBV6-1 to TRBJ1-4; no definite D call. Germline values: CDR1 MNHNS, CDR2 SASEGT. V gave up 3 bases and J gave up 7 bases, with 9 bases separating them. This CDR3 spans 13 amino acids. CDR3 nucleotides: TGTGCCAGCAGTGACGGTGAGATTGAAAAACTGTTTTTT. This codes for CASSDGEIEKLFF.

A few counts support this clone. This chain connects TRBV6-2 or TRBV6-3 to TRBJ1-5; 9 bases align to TRBD1. CDR1 is MNHEY and CDR2 is SVGEGT in the germline V gene. The J segment lost 1 base and the V segment lost 1 base, leaving 11 bases of the junction unmatched. This CDR3 has 19 residues. Here the CDR3 DNA reads TGTGCCAGCAGTTACTTCGGGACAGGGTTGGGAAGGAGCAATCAGCCCCAGCATTTT. Its translation is CASSYFGTGLGRSNQPQHF.

About this clone: One junction end disagrees with the germline gene, perhaps due to a read error. The rearrangement uses TRBV19 and TRBJ2-3; 7 bases are shared with TRBD1. Germline-derived CDR1 and CDR2 are LNHDA and SQIVND (reference sequence). The CDR3 runs 13 residues. The CDR3 region has the DNA TGTGCCAGTAGCCAAGGGGGCACTGATACGCAGTATTTT. Protein sequence: CASSQGGTDTQYF.

The chain carries TRBV29-1 and TRBJ2-7; D possibly corresponds to TRBD2 (6 bases). In germline, CDR1 is SQVTM, CDR2 ANQGSEA. The CDR3 runs to 15 residues. Deletions cut 0 bases from V and 7 bases from J, with 19 bases between. In nucleotides, the CDR3 is TGCAGCGTTGAAGATGGGAGGACCACCTCTAGAGAGCAGTACTTC. Translating it yields CSVEDGRTTSREQYF.

This sequence joins TRBV6-5 and TRBJ1-4; 7 nucleotides align to TRBD1. Germline CDR1 reads MNHEY; CDR2 reads SVGAGI. CDR3 length equals 14 residues. V lost 8 bases and J lost 4; bases outside the gene matches: 7. The CDR3 bases are TGTGCCAGCCGACCGGGACAGAGTAATGAAAAACTGTTTTTT. This sequence encodes CASRPGQSNEKLFF.

The rearrangement uses TRBV6-2 or TRBV6-3 and TRBJ2-1, with D tentatively TRBD2 (5 bases). CDR3 length equals 15 residues. V was cut by 0 bases and J by 4 bases, with 10 bases left in between. Germline V CDR1 and CDR2: MNHEY, SVGEGT. The CDR3 is CASSYSSGPYNEQFF. The CDR3 DNA is TGTGCCAGCAGTTACTCGAGCGGCCCTTACAATGAGCAGTTCTTC.

The V gene is TRBV4-1, the J gene TRBJ2-1; a possible D gene is TRBD2 (7 bases). Trimming took off 3 bases at V and 7 bases at J, with 22 bases between the two ends. The V gene's germline CDR1 is MGHRA and CDR2 YSYEKL. CDR3 size: 17 residues. CDR3 loop: CASSHAFRGEGPNEQFF. The CDR3 region has the DNA TGCGCCAGCAGCCATGCCTTTAGGGGGGAGGGCCCTAATGAGCAGTTCTTC.

The J gene is TRBJ1-4, the V gene TRBV5-1, with D maybe TRBD1 (6 bases). The CDR3 runs to 15 residues. Germline-derived CDR1 and CDR2 are SGHRS and YFSETQ. The V end was cut by 2 bases, the J end by 4 bases, with 12 bases between. In nucleotides, the CDR3 is TGCGCCAGCAGCTTTACAGGGTCAAGTAATGAAAAACTGTTTTTT. It codes for CASSFTGSSNEKLFF.

The rearrangement joins TRBV14 to TRBJ1-6; D is unresolved. Deletions cut 0 bases from V and 2 bases from J, with 11 bases between. Germline CDR1 reads SGHDN; CDR2 reads FVKESK. The CDR3 is 17 amino acids. The CDR3 bases are TGTGCCAGCAGCCAAGATCGTGTGCGCCCCTATAATTCACCCCTCCACTTT. Protein: CASSQDRVRPYNSPLHF.

The J gene is TRBJ1-2, the V gene TRBV19; D unclear. The CDR3 loop spans 12 amino acids. Trimming shortened V by 3 bases and J by 2 bases, and 4 bases separated the two germline ends. Germline CDR1 reads LNHDA; CDR2 reads SQIVND (reference sequence). The CDR3 sequence is CASSMLNYGYTF. CDR3 sequence (DNA): TGTGCCAGTAGTATGCTAAACTATGGCTACACCTTC.

The V and J genes are TRBV3-1 (or the pseudogene TRBV3-2) and TRBJ1-2; tentatively, D is TRBD1 (6 bases). The CDR3 totals 17 residues. The V gene's germline CDR1 is LGHDT and CDR2 YNNKEL (reference sequence). V was pared by 1 base and J by 2 bases, with 17 bases between. The CDR3: CASSQVVRGPNNYGYTF. CDR3 bases: TGTGCCAGCAGCCAAGTTGTCAGGGGCCCGAACAACTATGGCTACACCTTC.

The chain has TRBV5-8 and TRBJ2-3, with TRBD2 matching 7 bases. Trimming cost V 0 bases and J 7 bases; bases outside gene matches: 17. From germline, CDR1 is SGHTS and CDR2 YDEGEE. This CDR3 has 18 residues. The CDR3 protein is CASSLGGMTSRGMNTQYF. CDR3 nucleotides: TGTGCCAGCAGCTTGGGGGGAATGACTAGCCGGGGGATGAATACGCAGTATTTT.

This sequence joins TRBV12-2 and TRBJ2-3; the DNA was not used to check the table's D call, TRBD2. TRBV12-2 is shown as a pseudogene. The CDR3 is 15 amino acids. The CDR3 reads CASRLGGVRTDTQYF. The CDR3 nucleotides read TGTGCAAGTCGCTTAGGGGGGGTTCGAACAGATACGCAGTATTTT.

J is TRBJ2-1 and V is TRBV28; 15 positions agree with TRBD2. With 8 bases clipped from V and 10 bases from J, the junction kept 21 bases outside the gene matches. The germline CDR1 and CDR2 sequences are MDHEN and SYDVKM. The CDR3 contains 19 residues. CDR3 in amino acids: CASSRPGLAGGTTGGEQFF. The CDR3 DNA reads as TGTGCCAGCTCCCGGCCGGGACTAGCGGGAGGAACCACCGGGGGAGAGCAGTTCTTC.

The chain is built from TRBV3-1 (or the pseudogene TRBV3-2) and TRBJ1-1, with D tentatively TRBD1 (5 bases). The CDR3 has 11 amino acids. CDR1 and CDR2 from the germline V gene are LGHDT and YNNKEL (reference sequence). CDR3 loop: CATMGGTEAFF. In DNA, the CDR3 is TGTGCAACGATGGGGGGGACTGAAGCTTTCTTT.

This chain links TRBV5-1 with TRBJ2-7, with a tentative D call TRBD1 (6 bases). Germline V gives CDR1 SGHRS, CDR2 YFSETQ. Trimming cost V 5 bases and J 7 bases, with 16 bases left between them. This CDR3 is built from 13 residues. The CDR3 region has the DNA TGCGCCAGCAGTCGGGACATCCCCAGAGAGCAGTACTTC. This sequence encodes CASSRDIPREQYF.

The rearrangement joins TRBV6-5 to TRBJ2-7; 8 bases align to TRBD2. The CDR3 runs to 15 residues. Germline loops: CDR1 MNHEY, CDR2 SVGAGI. J was trimmed by 6 bases and V by 7 bases; bases with no gene match: 14. The CDR3 sequence is CASNSPSAGGGEQYF. For the CDR3, the DNA is TGTGCCAGCAATTCCCCCTCGGCGGGAGGTGGCGAGCAGTACTTC.

The CDR3 loop reads CASSWDNKYAEAFF. The DNA for the CDR3 is TGTGCCAGCTCGTGGGACAATAAGTACGCTGAAGCTTTCTTT. The V call is TRBV18, the J call TRBJ1-1; the D gene is possibly TRBD1 (6 bases). Trimming cost V 6 bases and J 6 bases, with 17 bases left between them. The length of the CDR3 is 14 residues. CDR1 and CDR2 from the germline V gene are KGHSH and LQKENI.

The chain carries TRBV6-2 or TRBV6-3 and TRBJ1-1, with 9 bases lining up with TRBD1. Per germline, CDR1 MNHEY and CDR2 SVGEGT. CDR3 size: 15 residues. Trimming at V came to 5 bases and at J to 3 bases, leaving 7 bases not matched to a gene. The CDR3 reads CASSTARTGDTEAFF. The DNA for the CDR3 is TGTGCCAGCAGTACCGCGAGGACAGGGGACACTGAAGCTTTCTTT.